Presented here are 6 T cell receptor beta chains from one specimen sequenced in a study of blood T cell repertoires in COVID-19 (TCRdb year 2020). Preparation of the library involved the immunoSEQ multiplex PCR assay. TCRdb limited this immuneACCESS table to in-frame rearrangements with V and J called. A share of clones is missing; checked studies link under half to unresolved V genes, and the rest is unexplained. This sample holds roughly 500,000 clones; roughly 89% were observed only once. Approximately 0.9% of the sample comes from the top ten. Sequenced material: peripheral blood. These receptors were obtained from a man younger than 35 with COVID-19, enrolled during active disease.

The V call is TRBV27, the J call TRBJ1-3; tentatively, D is TRBD1 (6 bases). The CDR3 is 14 amino acids. Germline V CDR1 and CDR2: MNHEY, SMNVEV (reference sequence). With 6 bases removed from V and 1 base from J, the gap between germline ends came to 10 bases. CDR3 loop: CASRGAGSGNTIYF. Written as DNA, the CDR3 is TGTGCCAGCAGGGGGGCAGGGTCTGGAAACACCATATATTTT.

This chain uses TRBV29-1 with TRBJ2-7; D may be TRBD2 (5 bases). Per the germline V gene, CDR1 is SQVTM and CDR2 is ANQGSEA. V was cut by 0 bases and J by 11 bases, with 14 bases left in between. The CDR3 extends over 12 amino acids. Here the CDR3 reads CSVEDGERKEYF. CDR3 coding DNA: TGCAGCGTTGAAGATGGGGAGCGGAAGGAGTACTTC.

V and J are TRBV13 and TRBJ2-3; TRBD2 agrees at 13 bases. The length of the CDR3 is 20 residues. From germline, CDR1 is PRHDT and CDR2 FYEKMQ (reference sequence). J was trimmed by 3 bases and V by 5 bases; bases with no gene match: 17. The CDR3 bases are TGTGCCAGCAGCCCGAGCATCCCGGGACTAGCGGGAACGAGGACAGATACGCAGTATTTT. Its protein is CASSPSIPGLAGTRTDTQYF.

This rearrangement joins TRBV27 to TRBJ1-1; the match to TRBD1 covers 9 bases. Germline values: CDR1 MNHEY, CDR2 SMNVEV (reference sequence). V trimming: 6 bases; J trimming: 6 bases; junction bases outside the gene matches: 8. The CDR3 is 14 amino acids. The CDR3: CASSPDRGWAEAFF. The CDR3 coding sequence is TGTGCCAGCAGCCCAGACAGGGGGTGGGCTGAAGCTTTCTTT.

CDR3 region: CASSLVGTGDLGYTF. DNA for the CDR3: TGTGCCAGCAGCTTAGTAGGTACAGGGGATTTAGGCTACACCTTC. The rearrangement uses TRBV7-9 and TRBJ1-2; 7 bases line up with TRBD1. The CDR3 is 15 residues long. The V segment lost 1 base and the J segment 8 bases; nucleotides outside the gene matches: 10. Germline V gene data show CDR1 as SEHNR and CDR2 as FQNEAQ (reference sequence).

The genes are TRBV6-5 and TRBJ2-1; TRBD1 is a possible D gene (5 bases). The CDR3 length is 14 residues. Germline CDR1 MNHEY, CDR2 SVGAGI. V was clipped by 6 bases and J by 4 bases, with 13 bases between them. The CDR3 DNA sequence: TGTGCCAGCAGCGACAGCCCGTGGTACAATGAGCAGTTCTTC. It encodes CASSDSPWYNEQFF.